A selection of T cell receptor beta chains follows, all from one sample in a study of cytomegalovirus exposure and HLA in healthy donors. Here immunoSEQ multiplex PCR was the method, and the copy in TCRdb shows in-frame clones only, minus some. Of under 200,000 clones detected, 65% to 70% appear once; the ten largest clones hold less than 5%. The sample taken for sequencing was PBMCs. These receptors were collected from a woman aged 18-30 years in good health and CMV-seropositive. Each CDR3 is given with its conserved first and last residue. The D gene is left open where the match is weak. Rows may omit the clone size; those that give it use once, few, many or a size class.

j_call,clone_size,v_call,d_call,cdr3_nt,cdr3_aa
TRBJ1-1,NA,TRBV28,TRBD1,TGTGCCAGCAGCCGTACCGGGACAGGGGGCGTCGCTGAAGCTTTCTTT,CASSRTGTGGVAEAFF
TRBJ1-3,NA,TRBV30,NA,TGTGCCTGGACTTTCGGAAACACCATATATTTT,CAWTFGNTIYF
TRBJ1-2,NA,TRBV7-9,TRBD1,TGTGCCAGCAGCTTAGGGACAGGGGATGGCTACACCTTC,CASSLGTGDGYTF
TRBJ1-2,few,TRBV6-1,NA,TGTGCCAGCTCGGTTGCCCGGGTTCATCGTGGCTACACCTTC,CASSVARVHRGYTF
TRBJ2-7,NA,TRBV6-5,TRBD2,TGTGCCAGCAGTTATGCCGGGACTAGCGGGTCCTACGAGCAGTACTTC,CASSYAGTSGSYEQYF
TRBJ2-7,NA,TRBV7-9,NA,TGTGCCAGCAGCTTCTCGGCCTACGAGCAGTACTTC,CASSFSAYEQYF
TRBJ1-5,NA,TRBV7-9,NA,TGTGCCAGCAGCTCTGGAGGAAATCAGCCCCAGCATTTT,CASSSGGNQPQHF
TRBJ1-5,NA,TRBV7-9,TRBD1,TGTGCCAGCAGCTTAGCGCTCGCAGGGGGCGGAGGGGCCCAGCATTTT,CASSLALAGGGGAQHF
TRBJ2-1,NA,TRBV6-5,TRBD2,TGTGCCAGCAGTTTTACACTAGCGGGGGTTGAGCAGTTCTTC,CASSFTLAGVEQFF
TRBJ2-1,few,TRBV6-5,TRBD2,TGTGCCAGCAGTTACGGGTCGGGAGGAGTCAATGAGCAGTTCTTC,CASSYGSGGVNEQFF
TRBJ1-2,NA,TRBV12-1,NA,TGTGCCATAAGAGGGACAGGGGGTTACTGGGGCTACACCTTC,CAIRGTGGYWGYTF
TRBJ2-1,NA,TRBV10-1,NA,TGCGCCAGCAGTGCCCTAGCGAATGAGCAGTTCTTC,CASSALANEQFF
TRBJ1-5,NA,TRBV19,TRBD1,TGTGCCAGTAGTATTACGGGGACAGGGGGTTCGGGTCAGCCCCAGCATTTT,CASSITGTGGSGQPQHF
TRBJ2-7,NA,TRBV6-1,NA,TGTGCCAGCGGTCTAAGCAGGGAAGGCGAGCAGTACTTC,CASGLSREGEQYF
TRBJ1-2,few,TRBV6-5,TRBD1,TGTGCCAGCAGTTACAGGGGACAGGGGTATGGCTACACCTTC,CASSYRGQGYGYTF
TRBJ2-1,NA,TRBV6-6,TRBD2,TGTGCCAGCAGTTCAGCGGGAGGCTCCTACAATGAGCAGTTCTTC,CASSSAGGSYNEQFF
TRBJ1-2,NA,TRBV7-2,TRBD1,TGTGCCAGCAGTCCACAGGGGAACTATGGCTACACCTTC,CASSPQGNYGYTF
TRBJ2-1,few,TRBV28,NA,TGTGCCAGCAGTTCCCGCCGACCCAGGGGCGGGAGCTCCTACAATGAGCAGTTCTTC,CASSSRRPRGGSSYNEQFF
TRBJ2-3,NA,TRBV28,TRBD1,TGTGCCAGCAGTTCCCAGGGGGGCACAGATACGCAGTATTTT,CASSSQGGTDTQYF
TRBJ2-3,NA,TRBV9,TRBD1,TGTGCCAGCAGCGGTACAGGGGCGAACAAGATCACAGATACGCAGTATTTT,CASSGTGANKITDTQYF
TRBJ1-1,NA,TRBV28,NA,TGTGCCAGCAGTTTCGGCGCCAGGGGCATGAACACTGAAGCTTTCTTT,CASSFGARGMNTEAFF
TRBJ1-1,few,TRBV6-6,NA,TGTGCCAGCGGCCATGGGAACACTGAAGCTTTCTTT,CASGHGNTEAFF